Detailed here is one T cell receptor beta chain. The antigen it recognizes is unknown. Base qualities are not at hand, and no much larger clone is one base apart. From the cysteine up to the phenylalanine, the CDR3 has a length of 14 residues. Left in the record is the CDR3 DNA by itself, 42 bases read in frame from the first base. The germline ends are 13 bases apart after V is trimmed by 2 bases and J by 6 bases. The source of the sample is a study of cytomegalovirus exposure and HLA in healthy donors (dated by TCRdb to between 2016 and 2019). About the full investigation: An earlier analysis of approximately 640 of the donors reported approximately 270 Gb of sequence data and around 120 million unique TCR beta sequences from 150 million to 200 million T cells. Rather than using new phenotypic data, the later analysis identified candidate immune exposures from TCR beta sequences and from how often those sequences occurred across donors. A separate validation cohort of roughly 120 different subjects was used in addition to the roughly 700-subject first cohort. The number of donors typed differed by locus, with about 629-640 for A, B, C, DRB1 and DQB1, around 520 for DQA1, 600 to 610 for DPA1, and 400 to 490 for DPB1. An earlier analysis of 587 of the donors applied high-throughput TCR beta sequencing to assess whether each TCR beta V gene segment acted as functional or pseudogenic. An early release covering more than 500 HLA-typed donors comprised 250 to 350 gigabases of sequencing data and tens of millions of unique TCR sequences. To predict cytomegalovirus infection status, the study combined high-throughput TCR immunosequencing, statistical association of individual TCRs with disease status, and machine learning. Alongside the repertoire data, information on donor age, sex, ethnicity and CMV serostatus was compiled. On average, 235,054 unique TCR beta nucleotide sequences were sequenced per donor among 398 genotyped donors of the cohort, with roughly 18% of those sequences being non-productive. Several DR-DQ haplotypes were handled as single units for association and clustering, since linkage in the cohort was strong. The study was designed to test whether signatures of past pathogen exposure could be identified by cataloging public T cell receptors. The study used immunosequencing to profile the T cell repertoires of approximately 640 subjects and linked those repertoires to cytomegalovirus serostatus. The genetic ancestry cluster associated with self-reported Caucasian donors included 81% of the approximately 400 genotyped donors. Class I and class II HLA loci were covered by the typing at four-digit resolution. A later analysis re-examined previously published TCR beta repertoires from 600 to 700 donors and added high-resolution HLA genotyping to investigate patterns of TCR occurrence. Every repertoire in the discovery cohort had been generated on one and the same sequencing platform. A later genetic analysis took genome-wide SNP genotypes for about 55% of the 666 donors and used that subset as a discovery cohort.

In total, roughly 670 healthy bone marrow donors made up the cohort. Cohort members were all nominally healthy when sampled, although unrecorded immune exposures were likely present. The donor tested CMV seronegative and was one of the 352 seronegative cohort members. Each donor provided a peripheral blood sample, and peripheral blood mononuclear cells were used for TCR beta sequencing. Genomic DNA extraction from the blood cell samples was performed with the Qiagen DNeasy Blood Extraction Kit. The library came from the immunoSEQ multiplex PCR assay. For the multiplex PCR, a mixture combining 60 forward primers for TCR Vbeta segments and 13 reverse primers for TCR Jbeta segments was used. A multiplex PCR assay on genomic DNA amplified the CDR3 region of rearranged TCR beta genes. The amplified TCR beta libraries were sequenced on the Illumina HiSeq System as 87-base-pair reads. The published analysis was carried out like this. A later analysis tallied tens of millions of unique TCR beta chains across the 666 repertoires, and about 10 million of those chains were shared by two or more donors. Raw reads were error-corrected and collapsed into unique sequences by a nearest-neighbor algorithm in which closely related sequences were merged to remove PCR and sequencing errors. V, D and J gene segments were assigned by aligning CDR3 sequences to IMGT reference sequences. For a sequence to be retained, at least a six-nucleotide match to both a V gene segment and a J gene segment was required. Rearrangements were classified as productive when the CDR3 lacked stop codons and remained in frame with V and J, and all other rearrangements were classified as non-productive. Following IMGT convention, CDR3 was defined as the stretch from the second conserved V-encoded cysteine up to the conserved J-encoded phenylalanine. The earlier analysis of about 640 of the donors excluded any sequence lacking an unambiguous match to a single V gene segment. In an earlier analysis of roughly 500 of the donors, V segments were called functional above 56.7% productive rearrangements and were called segregating when the between-donor standard deviation exceeded 5%. A statistical classification framework was built for diagnosing cytomegalovirus status from the catalog of TCR beta chain sequences. In a later analysis, V and J genes were assigned by comparing TCR nucleotide sequences against IMGT/GENE-DB human TR gene sequences. Using the TCRdist pipeline, a later analysis assigned CDR3 sequences along with most-parsimonious VDJ recombination scenarios. A later analysis defined each TCR beta chain by its CDR3 amino acid sequence plus V-gene family, and excluded reads lacking a unique V-gene family. In a later analysis, several hundred highly shared, low-generation-probability nucleotide sequences were removed to address suspected cross-contamination and a sequencing artifact. A later analysis calculated a clonal expansion index for each public chain from normalized within-repertoire ranks of inferred template counts. In a later analysis, generation probabilities were computed using a VDJ recombination model fitted to out-of-frame rearrangements, and the results were checked against IGoR. In a later analysis, TCR-TCR, TCR-HLA and TCR-CMV co-occurrence was scored with hypergeometric tests, and a repertoire-size bias correction was applied to TCR pairs. To estimate false discovery rates, a later analysis permuted the HLA or CMV assignments 20 times. A later analysis grouped co-occurring TCRs with DBSCAN, adding TCRdist sequence similarity when clustering within HLA-allele-positive subsets. Co-occurrence clustering excluded repertoires with fewer than 30,000 or more than 120,000 public chains, plus five with anomalous nucleotide sharing. Sourced from immuneACCESS, this table was stored by TCRdb with only in-frame sequences that have V and J called. A share of the clones is absent; for the studies checked, an unresolved V gene accounts for under half, and the remainder has no known explanation. For V, J and clone size, that table is used; D and trimming come from the DNA. The sample contains some 50,000 clones, around 74% of them found a single time. 5% to 6.5% of the sample comes from the top ten.

What the work shows at the level of the full study, not this receptor alone: The sequencing pipeline was judged likely to have produced a cluster of highly shared sequence variants as a technical artifact. In an earlier analysis of about 600 of the donors, most TCR beta V segments appeared in productive rearrangements about 90% or about 30% of the time, broadly matching IMGT annotations. According to a later genetic analysis, donors in an Asian-associated ancestry cluster had fewer N-insertions in productive TCRs than the approximately 670-donor mean. In a later analysis, several top co-occurrence clusters were reported to appear linked to parvovirus B19, influenza, CMV and Epstein-Barr virus. Because HLA typing was unavailable for some donors at each locus, only the typed subset was used in association tests. This cohort had only TCR beta chains sequenced, and the lack of alpha or paired-chain data limited which features could be detected. Immune exposure information for the cohort was limited to CMV serostatus. Because the 87-base-pair reads could not distinguish some IMGT-functional V segments, including TRBV6-2 and TRBV6-3, those segments were excluded. Cytomegalovirus status was reported to be diagnosed by the classifier with high specificity and sensitivity in both the original and validation cohorts. In a later analysis, HLA-associated TCR beta chains were found to be more clonally expanded and to have lower generation probabilities than equally common non-associated chains. According to a later analysis, most CMV-associated TCR beta chains appeared to be HLA-restricted, and the HLA associations seemed to be driven largely by CMV exposure. An association between a missense DCLRE1C variant and V-gene and J-gene trimming of TCR beta chains was found in a later genetic analysis and replicated in an independent cohort. Because counts were too low, fewer than 20 rarely observed V segments, including chromosome 9 orphons, were excluded from the earlier analysis of some 540 of the donors. In a later analysis, some 17,000 TCR beta sequences were associated with specific HLA alleles at a false discovery rate of 0.05. When HLA alleles, especially DR and DQ, strongly co-occurred, TCR associations were difficult to assign to individual alleles. In vitro tests confirmed that a few of the cytomegalovirus-associated TCR beta chains recognize cytomegalovirus antigens. It was suggested by the authors that the approach could potentially be generalized to other disease states and immunological phenotypes. In a later analysis, the rate of TCR association differed among HLA loci, with DRB1 alleles having the most associated TCRs and HLA-C alleles having the fewest. Linkage disequilibrium might explain the correlated functional status among segregating V segments, but an unknown experimental factor could not be excluded. The study gave a list of around 170 TCR beta chains associated with cytomegalovirus. The presence/absence analyses assumed that sequencing depth was roughly uniform across donors, and that assumption may not be true. Most TCR sequences were observed very rarely across donors, whereas some public TCRs were present in many individuals. A further reported finding was that TCR beta sequences accurately predicted the HLA-A and HLA-B alleles for most subjects in the first cohort.

The V gene is TRBV23-1 and the J gene is TRBJ1-1; no D gene is confidently identified. Being an ORF, TRBV23-1 has a function that is uncertain. The specimen sequenced was PBMCs. This TCR was sampled from a young man in good health and CMV-seronegative. The nucleotide sequence reads as follows: TGCGCCAGCAGTCAAAGGAGGACCTCGGCTGAAGCTTTCTTT. This sequence encodes CASSQRRTSAEAFF.